The rows below give T cell receptor beta chains drawn from one sample of a study of T cell responses to AZD1222 COVID-19 vaccine. Assay used: immunoSEQ multiplex PCR; TCRdb lists only in-frame clones, some missing. The sample consists of some 130,000 clones, approximately 90% of them appearing once. Sequencing was performed on peripheral blood, taken on day 0 of AZD1222 vaccination. These receptors all come from an adult in good health. Both conserved end residues are part of each CDR3. The order of the fields is D gene, clone size, CDR3 length, V gene, J gene, CDR3 protein, CDR3 DNA. A D gene is named only where the DNA matches it firmly. Expanded clones get a size class; other rows say once, few or many, or leave the size out.

.	.	13	TRBV6-1	TRBJ2-3	CASSEVVPDTQYF	TGTGCCAGCAGTGAAGTGGTTCCGGATACGCAGTATTTT
.	few	15	TRBV6-4	TRBJ1-1	CARYNGETMNTEAFF	TGTGCCAGATACAATGGGGAGACTATGAACACTGAAGCTTTCTTT
.	.	12	TRBV15	TRBJ2-4	CATSRGSNIQYF	TGTGCCACCAGCAGGGGGAGTAACATTCAGTACTTC
.	once	13	TRBV30	TRBJ1-5	CAWGGASNQPQHF	TGTGCCTGGGGGGGGGCAAGCAATCAGCCCCAGCATTTT
TRBD1	.	13	TRBV28	TRBJ2-5	CASSHRGQETQYF	TGTGCCAGCAGCCACAGGGGGCAAGAGACCCAGTACTTC
TRBD1	.	15	TRBV7-3	TRBJ2-3	CASSLGQGTLFTQYF	TGTGCCAGCAGCTTGGGACAGGGGACCCTCTTCACGCAGTATTTT
.	once	12	TRBV11-3	TRBJ2-2	CASSFDTGELFF	TGTGCCAGCAGCTTCGACACCGGGGAGCTGTTTTTT
TRBD1	.	11	TRBV20-1	TRBJ1-4	CCGTANEKLFF	TGCTGCGGGACAGCGAATGAAAAACTGTTTTTT
.	.	13	TRBV3-1/TRBV3-2	TRBJ1-2	CASSQTNWYGYTF	TGTGCCAGCAGCCAAACGAATTGGTATGGCTACACCTTC
.	.	13	TRBV10-3	TRBJ2-7	CAISLDITYEQYF	TGTGCCATCAGCCTGGACATCACCTACGAGCAGTACTTC
TRBD2	.	17	TRBV28	TRBJ2-1	CASSPQGGMVGYNEQFF	TGTGCCAGCAGTCCCCAGGGAGGGATGGTAGGGTACAATGAGCAGTTCTTC
TRBD1	.	11	TRBV30	TRBJ1-2	CAWEPGGGYTF	TGTGCCTGGGAACCAGGGGGGGGCTACACCTTC
.	.	13	TRBV29-1	TRBJ1-1	CSVEDSSNTEAFF	TGCAGCGTCGAGGACAGCTCGAACACTGAAGCTTTCTTT
TRBD2	few	13	TRBV30	TRBJ2-3	CAYTSGLTDTQYF	TGTGCCTATACTAGCGGGCTTACAGATACGCAGTATTTT
TRBD1	.	13	TRBV19	TRBJ1-2	CASGDRLPYGYTF	TGTGCCAGTGGGGACAGGTTGCCTTATGGCTACACCTTC
.	.	13	TRBV5-1	TRBJ2-5	CASSLGQGSTQYF	TGCGCCAGCAGCTTGGGGCAGGGAAGTACCCAGTACTTC
TRBD2	.	15	TRBV5-4	TRBJ2-3	CASSLGASGTYTQYF	TGTGCCAGCAGCTTGGGGGCTAGCGGGACATATACGCAGTATTTT
.	.	15	TRBV27	TRBJ1-4	CASSLRQAGAEKLFF	TGTGCCAGCAGTTTAAGGCAGGCCGGGGCAGAAAAACTGTTTTTT
TRBD1	once	14	TRBV28	TRBJ1-1	CASSLQGFGTEAFF	TGTGCCAGCAGTCTACAGGGGTTCGGCACTGAAGCTTTCTTT
.	.	11	TRBV28	TRBJ1-1	CAISLNTEAFF	TGTGCCATCTCCCTGAACACTGAAGCTTTCTTT
TRBD2	.	16	TRBV3-1/TRBV3-2	TRBJ2-7	CASSRPGLAGGYEQYF	TGTGCCAGCAGCCGACCGGGACTAGCGGGGGGGTACGAGCAGTACTTC
.	.	16	TRBV5-6	TRBJ1-1	CASSFDRIHYNTEAFF	TGTGCCAGCAGCTTTGACAGAATTCATTATAACACTGAAGCTTTCTTT
TRBD1	.	16	TRBV24-1	TRBJ2-1	CATSEHTGGRYNEQFF	TGTGCCACCAGTGAACATACAGGGGGCCGGTACAATGAGCAGTTCTTC
.	.	14	TRBV24-1	TRBJ2-1	CATSDLHGENEQFF	TGTGCCACCAGTGATTTGCACGGGGAGAATGAGCAGTTCTTC
.	.	16	TRBV6-5	TRBJ1-6	CASSYVGGVDNSPLHF	TGTGCCAGCAGTTACGTCGGGGGGGTGGATAATTCACCCCTCCACTTT
.	.	11	TRBV28	TRBJ1-5	CASSLERPQHF	TGTGCCAGCAGTTTGGAACGGCCCCAGCATTTT
TRBD1	.	17	TRBV25-1	TRBJ1-2	CASSELVGTGRYYGYTF	TGTGCCAGCAGTGAATTGGTCGGGACAGGGAGGTACTATGGCTACACCTTC
TRBD1	once	16	TRBV27	TRBJ2-1	CASSLSGDRGYNEQFF	TGTGCCAGCAGTTTATCGGGGGACAGGGGGTACAATGAGCAGTTCTTC
.	.	11	TRBV10-3	TRBJ1-2	CAIKGNYGYTF	TGTGCCATCAAGGGTAACTATGGCTACACCTTC
.	.	12	TRBV7-2	TRBJ2-7	CASSPTVYEQYF	TGTGCCAGCAGCCCCACGGTTTACGAGCAGTACTTC
.	.	12	TRBV28	TRBJ1-5	CASSYSNQPQHF	TGTGCCAGCAGTTACAGTAATCAGCCCCAGCATTTT
TRBD1	.	15	TRBV19	TRBJ1-5	CASSIGQGYNQPQHF	TGTGCCAGTAGTATAGGACAGGGCTACAATCAGCCCCAGCATTTT
.	.	14	TRBV3-1/TRBV3-2	TRBJ2-7	CASSQDRTTYEQYF	TGTGCCAGCAGCCAAGATAGAACAACCTACGAGCAGTACTTC
.	.	15	TRBV2	TRBJ2-2	CASSDTAFNTGELFF	TGTGCCAGCAGTGATACAGCCTTTAACACCGGGGAGCTGTTTTTT
TRBD2	.	17	TRBV19	TRBJ2-7	CASSIDRTSGGTYEQYF	TGTGCCAGTAGTATAGACCGGACTAGCGGGGGGACCTACGAGCAGTACTTC
.	.	15	TRBV19	TRBJ2-7	CASSIGSRGKNEQYF	TGTGCCAGTAGTATAGGAAGCAGGGGAAAAAACGAGCAGTACTTC
.	once	15	TRBV3-1/TRBV3-2	TRBJ1-2	CASTPDGGAIRGYTF	TGTGCCAGCACCCCGGATGGCGGAGCTATTCGAGGCTACACCTTC
.	.	12	TRBV19	TRBJ2-7	CASRSDREEQYF	TGTGCCAGCAGGAGCGACCGGGAAGAGCAGTACTTC
.	.	13	TRBV7-2	TRBJ2-6	CASSFFGANVLTF	TGTGCCAGCAGCTTCTTTGGGGCCAACGTCCTGACTTTC
.	.	13	TRBV6-5	TRBJ2-4	CASSYDGWNIQYF	TGTGCCAGCAGTTACGATGGGTGGAACATTCAGTACTTC
TRBD2	few	12	TRBV19	TRBJ2-1	CASTSGVNEQFF	TGTGCCAGTACTAGCGGGGTGAATGAGCAGTTCTTC
.	once	14	TRBV19	TRBJ1-6	CASGQGRNNSPLHF	TGTGCCAGTGGCCAGGGACGGAATAATTCACCCCTCCACTTT
.	.	15	TRBV13	TRBJ1-4	CASSLQGPPNEKLFF	TGTGCCAGCAGCTTACAGGGACCTCCTAATGAAAAACTGTTTTTT
.	.	17	TRBV23-1	TRBJ2-1	CASSHYSGTPSYNEQFF	TGCGCCAGCAGTCATTACTCCGGGACTCCCTCCTACAATGAGCAGTTCTTC
TRBD2	.	18	TRBV7-8	TRBJ2-5	CASSSRTSGGPKQETQYF	TGTGCCAGCAGCTCCCGGACTAGCGGGGGGCCGAAACAAGAGACCCAGTACTTC
TRBD1	.	16	TRBV9	TRBJ2-3	CASSVLVTGITDTQYF	TGTGCCAGCAGCGTCCTGGTGACAGGGATCACAGATACGCAGTATTTT
TRBD1	.	17	TRBV7-6	TRBJ1-5	CASSLAGRQGVSQPQHF	TGTGCCAGCAGCTTAGCGGGTAGGCAGGGGGTGAGTCAGCCCCAGCATTTT
TRBD1	.	14	TRBV3-1/TRBV3-2	TRBJ1-5	CASSQGQGNQPQHF	TGTGCCAGCAGCCAAGGACAGGGTAATCAGCCCCAGCATTTT
.	.	11	TRBV28	TRBJ1-4	CASSLEEKLFF	TGTGCCAGCAGTTTGGAGGAAAAACTGTTTTTT
TRBD1	.	14	TRBV13	TRBJ2-2	CASTRQGSGGELFF	TGTGCCAGCACTCGACAGGGTTCCGGCGGGGAGCTGTTTTTT
.	once	15	TRBV4-3	TRBJ1-5	CASSQDGGGNQPQHF	TGCGCCAGCAGCCAAGATGGAGGGGGCAATCAGCCCCAGCATTTT
.	.	15	TRBV7-2	TRBJ1-2	CASISPGRVNYGYTF	TGTGCCAGCATATCGCCGGGACGAGTTAACTATGGCTACACCTTC
.	.	16	TRBV27	TRBJ2-1	CASSKSGPRPGDEQFF	TGTGCCAGCAGTAAATCGGGCCCCAGGCCCGGGGATGAGCAGTTCTTC
TRBD2	.	15	TRBV27	TRBJ2-3	CASSVTSGSVGTQYF	TGTGCCAGCAGTGTAACTAGCGGGTCAGTGGGTACGCAGTATTTT
.	.	13	TRBV6-5	TRBJ2-3	CASRGISTDTQYF	TGTGCCAGCAGGGGTATTAGCACAGATACGCAGTATTTT
TRBD1	.	13	TRBV7-9	TRBJ1-2	CASSQTGNYGYTF	TGTGCCAGCAGCCAGACAGGGAACTATGGCTACACCTTC
.	.	15	TRBV24-1	TRBJ1-6	CATSELNGQTSPLHF	TGTGCCACCAGTGAGCTGAACGGACAGACCTCACCCCTCCACTTT
.	.	14	TRBV4-1	TRBJ1-1	CASRGPTMNTEAFF	TGCGCCAGCAGGGGACCCACCATGAACACTGAAGCTTTCTTT
TRBD1	.	13	TRBV27	TRBJ1-6	CASGDRANSPLHF	TGTGCCAGCGGAGACAGGGCTAATTCACCCCTCCACTTT
TRBD1	.	13	TRBV6-5	TRBJ1-5	CASMGQGDQPQHF	TGTGCCAGCATGGGACAGGGGGATCAGCCCCAGCATTTT